A single T cell receptor beta chain is shown here with its context. What this receptor recognizes is not known. Per-nucleotide qualities are absent, and no much larger clonotype sits a single base away. This sample was taken from a study of shared clonotypes between healthy human individuals (dated by TCRdb to 2018 to 2021). Describing the broader study: The cohort included three men and a couple of women between 18 and 49 years of age. Per donor, three plates each were used for CD4 naive and CD4 memory, two for CD8 naive, and one for CD8 memory. Each donor's leukapheresis produced roughly between roughly 0.85 and 9.5 billion PBMCs. Blood TCR repertoires of a handful of healthy adults were deeply sequenced to estimate repertoire size and the extent of clonotype sharing between individuals. Libraries were prepared and TCR repertoires were sequenced by different laboratories using diverse techniques, in order to increase sequencing depth and limit assay-specific biases.

TCR CDR3 regions were amplified from genomic DNA by multiplex PCR using the deep immunoSEQ assay. Genomic DNA extracted from each cell subset was distributed evenly over all wells of several immunoSEQ 96-well plates, and each plate served as one replicate. Each replicate PCR for sorted subsets received around 200 ng genomic DNA, equal to about 30,000 T cell genomes. Purified libraries were quantified with a Qubit 3.0 fluorometer, sized on a Bioanalyzer 2100, and re-quantified with the KAPA Library Quantification kit. Each immunoSEQ 96-well plate was sequenced on its own single-read 150-cycle Illumina NextSeq 550 flow cell. Under the source paper's analysis protocol: Because the immunoSEQ output included only junctional sequences and no quality scores, the filtering could not be the same as the filtering used for full-length reads. To assign V/J genes and CDR3, sequences were annotated using PyIR, a Python wrapper for IgBLAST v1.9, with IMGT germline references. Reads were removed for weak V/J assignments (E-value above 1e-6), missing CDR3, stop codons, out-of-frame junctions, or ambiguous translated residues. A V3J clonotype was defined by an identical inferred V gene, J gene, and CDR3 amino acid sequence. To compute the percentage overlap between repertoires, the number of shared unique clonotypes was divided by the size of the smaller repertoire. Repertoire richness was assessed with RTK rarefaction, the Chao1 estimator, and Recon v2.1 estimates of unobserved clonotypes. OLGA was used to compute generation probabilities for all TCRbeta clonotypes that the gDNA method yielded from a few donors. TCRdb obtained this table from immuneACCESS and retained in-frame rearrangements with V and J assigned. These tables miss some clones; where compared with another copy, unresolved V genes account for less than half of the shortfall, and the remainder is unexplained. That table gives V, J and clone size, and the DNA gave D and trimming. Within this sample are roughly 2.1 million clones, with around 93% of them counted one time only. In total, the top ten clones hold around 1.7% of the sample.

For the CD8 naive samples, CD45RO-negative cells were positively selected for CCR7, yielding a CD45RA+CCR7+ population from which TemRA cells were excluded. The donors were healthy, HIV-negative adults with no recently reported acute infections or vaccinations. All donors were Caucasian adults living in Nashville, Tennessee, USA. Blood was collected by leukapheresis, and PBMCs were isolated by Ficoll-Histopaque density gradient centrifugation and then cryopreserved in liquid nitrogen vapor phase. Purity and quantity of every magnetically sorted T cell population were checked by analytical flow cytometry. From each sorted fraction, genomic DNA was isolated and quantified by UV absorbance on a Nanodrop 2000c. Trimming accounts for 0 bases at V and 7 bases at J, while the number of junction bases matched to no gene is 8. CDR1 and CDR2 are read off the germline V gene (reference sequence) as SEHNR and FQNEAQ. The CDR3 spans 16 residues, from the cysteine through the phenylalanine. Only CDR3 DNA remains: 48 bases, in frame from the first base.

Study-wide findings and limitations: Even with the large sequencing depth, rarefaction of the sorted-subset datasets indicated that sequencing was incomplete. The genetic and exposure-history diversity represented was limited by the small number of donors. Naive subsets generally had larger estimated clonotype richness than memory subsets did. Based on pairwise subsampling, the degree of clonotype sharing among donors was expected to be affected by sequencing depth. Sampling was restricted to blood, and TCR repertoires in tissues likely differ from the TCR repertoires found in blood. Compared with non-shared clonotypes, the clonotypes found in all four sorted-subset donors had higher generation probabilities. Sharing across a few donors was observed for about 5% of naive CD4, over 3% of naive CD8, roughly 2.3% of memory CD4, and about 0.4% of memory CD8 clonotypes.

Sequenced: naive CD8+ T cells from PBMCs. The cell subset or site label of this sample denotes: CD45RA+CCR7+. The sequence links TRBV7-9 to TRBJ2-1; a stretch of 8 junction bases matches TRBD2. The source of this sequence is a man between 18 and 35 years old in good health. Some clones in this sample may be carry-over from other donors' samples. CDR3 region: CASSLAPSGSWNEQFF. The base sequence is TGTGCCAGCAGCTTAGCGCCAAGCGGGAGTTGGAATGAGCAGTTCTTC.